This T cell receptor (beta chain) was retrieved from a study of CD8 T cells in ankylosing spondylitis. The study, taken as a whole, reports: Ankylosing spondylitis blood seemed to carry a telltale TCR beta motif made of about 8 highly homologous variants. Reportedly, significant enrichment of disease-linked clones occurred in matched ankylosing spondylitis synovial fluid.

Preparation of TCR beta libraries was done by quantitative 5'-RACE with molecular barcodes. A single record per CDR3 protein comes from TCRdb applying MiXCR to the 5' RACE reads. The table includes some 700,000 distinct CDR3 sequences, 15% to 20% detected once. V lost 0 bases and J 7 bases, leaving 13 bases between the germline ends. The CDR3 spans 14 residues. CDR1 and CDR2 (germline): SGHAT, FQDESV (reference sequence). This clonotype was detected only a few times. The antigen is undetermined. The source of this sequence is a male donor with ankylosing spondylitis. What was sequenced was blood, either unsorted or a sorted T cell fraction (not recorded which). This rearrangement joins TRBV11-1 to TRBJ2-7, with D tentatively TRBD2 (5 bases). The CDR3 coding sequence is TGTGCCAGCAGCTTAGCGGGGAGCTCCCGAGAGCAGTACTTC. This sequence encodes CASSLAGSSREQYF.